What follows describes a single TCR beta chain. The antigen is unknown. These data are taken from a study of shared clonotypes between healthy human individuals. The assay was immunoSEQ multiplex PCR, and TCRdb's table has in-frame clones only and misses some. Altogether hundreds of thousands of clones are present, roughly 96% being singletons, with the ten largest covering about 0.12%. Naive CD8 populations comprised CD45RO-negative cells positively selected for CCR7, excluding terminally differentiated effector memory CD45RA+ cells. Within Nashville, Tennessee resided all donors, each a Caucasian adult. General observations from the study: Compared with clonotypes that all four donors shared, non-shared clonotypes had lower generation probabilities.

The V segment lost 5 bases and the J segment 9 bases; nucleotides outside the gene matches: 10. The germline V gene encodes CDR1 LNHDA and CDR2 SQIVND (reference sequence). The CDR3 is 15 residues long. Sequenced: naive CD8+ T cells sorted from blood. The receptor was isolated from a woman in her thirties in good health. The V call is TRBV19, the J call TRBJ2-1, with 10 bases that match TRBD2. The CDR3 region is CASSPLAGEFVEQFF. For the CDR3, the DNA is TGTGCCAGTAGTCCCCTAGCGGGAGAGTTCGTTGAGCAGTTCTTC.